These 3 T cell receptor beta chains share one sample of origin, sequenced in a study of blood T cell repertoires in COVID-19. Generated by immunoSEQ multiplex PCR, the TCRdb table keeps only in-frame clones and is missing some. The data contain about 280,000 clones, 87% of them singletons. Sequenced material: peripheral blood. The receptor source for this set is a woman aged 45-65 years who had recovered from COVID-19.

The chain links TRBV7-2 to TRBJ2-1; 16 bases align to TRBD2. The germline gives CDR1 SGHTA, CDR2 FQGNSA. The CDR3 totals 18 residues. V was pared by 3 bases and J by 0 bases, with 2 bases of the junction left unmatched. For the CDR3, the DNA is TGTGCCAGCAGCTTGGGACTAGCGGGAGGGTACTCCTACAATGAGCAGTTCTTC. Its protein product is CASSLGLAGGYSYNEQFF.

This rearrangement joins TRBV10-3 to TRBJ2-3; 7 bases are a match to TRBD2. Losses at the gene ends were 11 bases for V and 0 bases for J; bases not matched to a gene: 20. This CDR3 comprises 18 residues. Per germline, CDR1 ENHRY and CDR2 SYGVKD. CDR3 sequence (DNA): TGTGCCTCAAATTTCAAGCGGGATCAATCTGCTAGCACAGATACGCAGTATTTT. Translation gives CASNFKRDQSASTDTQYF.

The sample holds one count of this clone. Here the CDR3 reads CASSQARQGHEQFF. CDR3 DNA: TGTGCCAGCAGCCAAGCGAGACAGGGCCATGAGCAGTTCTTC. The rearrangement joins TRBV3-1 (or the pseudogene TRBV3-2) to TRBJ2-1; 7 bases fit TRBD1. The CDR3 sequence is 14 residues long. The V and J ends lost 1 base and 8 bases, in that order; junction bases with no gene match: 5. The germline gives CDR1 LGHDT, CDR2 YNNKEL (reference sequence).